These T cell receptor beta chains were read from a single sample in a study of T cell responses to AZD1222 COVID-19 vaccine. Assay used: immunoSEQ multiplex PCR; TCRdb lists only in-frame clones, some missing. The table includes 160,000 or so clones, 88% detected once. The sequencing here drew on peripheral blood, taken 28 days after the second AZD1222 dose. The receptors were sampled from an adult who received the AZD1222 COVID-19 vaccine. Each CDR3 is given with its conserved first and last residue. The D gene is left open where the match is weak. Size tells how often a clone was seen (once, few, many) or the class of an expanded clone, and some rows leave it out.

abundance	d_gene	v_gene	j_gene	CDR3aa	CDR3nt
NA	NA	TRBV5-6	TRBJ2-5	CASSARQKETQYF	TGTGCCAGCAGCGCAAGACAGAAAGAGACCCAGTACTTC
NA	TRBD1	TRBV7-9	TRBJ1-1	CASSLTRTGLVLNTEAFF	TGTGCCAGCAGCTTAACCAGGACAGGGCTCGTATTGAACACTGAAGCTTTCTTT
NA	NA	TRBV5-4	TRBJ2-1	CASSMGYNEQFF	TGTGCCAGCAGCATGGGGTATAATGAGCAGTTCTTC
NA	NA	TRBV25-1	TRBJ1-6	CASHDLPMGSLHF	TGTGCCAGCCACGACCTGCCGATGGGGTCCCTCCACTTT
NA	NA	TRBV4-1	TRBJ1-2	CASSPTIEDNGYTF	TGCGCCAGCAGCCCGACGATTGAGGACAATGGCTACACCTTC
NA	TRBD1	TRBV29-1	TRBJ2-2	CSVDRAGELFF	TGCAGCGTCGACAGGGCCGGGGAGCTGTTTTTT
NA	NA	TRBV23-1	TRBJ2-2	CASSPSGAGELFF	TGCGCCAGCAGCCCCAGTGGGGCCGGGGAGCTGTTTTTT
NA	NA	TRBV19	TRBJ1-1	CASSTPTDSLNTEAFF	TGTGCCAGTAGTACCCCAACGGACAGCTTGAACACTGAAGCTTTCTTT
NA	NA	TRBV30	TRBJ2-7	CAWSGSYEQYF	TGTGCCTGGAGTGGGTCCTACGAGCAGTACTTC
NA	NA	TRBV7-6	TRBJ1-1	CASSYRQATEAFF	TGTGCCAGCAGCTACCGACAGGCCACTGAAGCTTTCTTT
NA	NA	TRBV14	TRBJ1-1	CASSQGDRQNTEAFF	TGTGCCAGCAGCCAAGGGGACCGTCAGAACACTGAAGCTTTCTTT
NA	NA	TRBV4-1	TRBJ1-6	CASSQESSYNSPLHF	TGCGCCAGCAGCCAGGAGAGCTCCTATAATTCACCCCTCCACTTT
NA	NA	TRBV7-9	TRBJ2-7	CASSLELRGYEQYF	TGTGCCAGCAGCTTAGAGTTGCGGGGCTACGAGCAGTACTTC
NA	NA	TRBV7-2	TRBJ1-3	CASSFGPGDTIYF	TGTGCCAGCAGCTTTGGCCCGGGGGACACCATATATTTT
NA	NA	TRBV16	TRBJ1-1	CASSQTQSWQGGTEAFF	TGTGCCAGCAGCCAAACCCAATCTTGGCAGGGTGGGACTGAAGCTTTCTTT
NA	NA	TRBV6-6	TRBJ2-1	CASSVGSYNEQFF	TGTGCCAGCAGTGTGGGCAGCTACAATGAGCAGTTCTTC
NA	TRBD2	TRBV14	TRBJ2-5	CASSQYSGGSTQYF	TGTGCCAGCAGCCAATATAGCGGGGGGTCAACCCAGTACTTC
once	NA	TRBV6-4	TRBJ2-3	CASSRAPFTDTQYF	TGTGCCAGCAGCAGGGCTCCGTTCACAGATACGCAGTATTTT
NA	TRBD1	TRBV2	TRBJ1-2	CASSESGRDRARRWITF	TGTGCCAGCAGTGAGTCGGGTCGGGACAGGGCTCGCAGGTGGATCACCTTC
NA	NA	TRBV6-1	TRBJ2-1	CASSEGLNNEQFF	TGTGCCAGCAGTGAGGGCCTGAACAATGAGCAGTTCTTC
NA	NA	TRBV6-5	TRBJ1-2	CASSSTGKANYGYTF	TGTGCCAGCAGCTCAACAGGAAAAGCTAACTATGGCTACACCTTC
NA	NA	TRBV30	TRBJ1-1	CAWTREGRNTEAFF	TGTGCCTGGACAAGGGAAGGGAGGAACACTGAAGCTTTCTTT
NA	NA	TRBV6-4	TRBJ1-1	CASRSDWGTAFF	TGTGCCAGCAGATCCGACTGGGGGACAGCTTTCTTT
NA	NA	TRBV12-5	TRBJ2-3	CASGFRGSTDTQYF	TGTGCTAGTGGTTTTAGGGGGAGCACAGATACGCAGTATTTT
NA	NA	TRBV10-3	TRBJ2-7	CAISESLRPYEQYF	TGTGCCATCAGTGAGTCATTGCGGCCCTACGAGCAGTACTTC
NA	TRBD2	TRBV6-5	TRBJ2-3	CASSYSPSGGTDTQYF	TGTGCCAGCAGTTACTCGCCCAGCGGGGGGACAGATACGCAGTATTTT
NA	TRBD1	TRBV3-1/TRBV3-2	TRBJ1-4	CASSPWTGQNEKLFF	TGTGCCAGCAGCCCCTGGACAGGCCAGAATGAAAAACTGTTTTTT
NA	TRBD1	TRBV7-2	TRBJ1-5	CASSLDRGPGNQPQHF	TGTGCCAGCAGCTTAGACAGGGGGCCGGGCAATCAGCCCCAGCATTTT
NA	TRBD1	TRBV3-1/TRBV3-2	TRBJ2-7	CASSQGQGGYEQYF	TGTGCCAGCAGCCAGGGACAGGGGGGCTACGAGCAGTACTTC
NA	NA	TRBV5-1	TRBJ1-6	CASSLDPGADSPLHF	TGCGCCAGCAGCTTGGATCCGGGAGCCGATTCACCCCTCCACTTT
NA	NA	TRBV30	TRBJ1-5	CAWSWGLDQPQHF	TGTGCCTGGAGTTGGGGGTTGGATCAGCCCCAGCATTTT
NA	NA	TRBV9	TRBJ2-2	CASSVVTAARTGELFF	TGTGCCAGCAGCGTAGTAACGGCTGCGCGAACCGGGGAGCTGTTTTTT
few	TRBD1	TRBV5-1	TRBJ2-2	CASSLTGTGATGELFF	TGCGCCAGCAGCTTGACCGGGACAGGGGCCACCGGGGAGCTGTTTTTT
NA	TRBD1	TRBV29-1	TRBJ2-7	CSVEGTGVSSYEQYF	TGCAGCGTTGAAGGGACAGGGGTGAGCTCCTACGAGCAGTACTTC
few	NA	TRBV3-1/TRBV3-2	TRBJ1-6	CASHHGNYNSPLHF	TGTGCCAGCCACCACGGGAACTATAATTCACCCCTCCACTTT
NA	TRBD1	TRBV6-5	TRBJ1-3	CASRTNRGPGNTIYF	TGTGCCAGCAGGACAAACAGGGGACCTGGAAACACCATATATTTT
NA	TRBD1	TRBV6-2/TRBV6-3	TRBJ1-2	CASSYRETGATF	TGTGCCAGCAGTTATAGGGAGACAGGGGCGACCTTC
once	NA	TRBV24-1	TRBJ1-2	CATSVDENYGYTF	TGTGCCACCAGTGTTGACGAGAACTATGGCTACACCTTC
NA	NA	TRBV29-1	TRBJ1-1	CSVVAGTYTEAFF	TGCAGCGTTGTAGCAGGGACTTACACTGAAGCTTTCTTT
NA	NA	TRBV5-5	TRBJ1-4	CASTLAGRNEKLFF	TGTGCCAGCACCCTCGCAGGGAGAAATGAAAAACTGTTTTTT
few	TRBD1	TRBV15	TRBJ2-7	CATSPGQGDGEQYF	TGTGCCACCAGTCCGGGACAGGGTGACGGCGAGCAGTACTTC
NA	NA	TRBV7-9	TRBJ1-6	CASSSGYLSSPLHF	TGTGCCAGCAGCTCCGGATACCTATCGTCACCCCTCCACTTT
NA	NA	TRBV5-1	TRBJ2-7	CASSLALSYEQYF	TGCGCCAGCAGCTTGGCCCTCTCCTACGAGCAGTACTTC
once	NA	TRBV24-1	TRBJ2-2	CATSDLFSPSRRNTGELFF	TGTGCCACCAGTGATTTGTTTTCTCCATCCAGGAGAAACACCGGGGAGCTGTTTTTT
NA	NA	TRBV6-2/TRBV6-3	TRBJ2-7	CASSYRRLDFVEQYF	TGTGCCAGCAGTTATAGGAGACTAGACTTTGTAGAGCAGTACTTC
NA	NA	TRBV30	TRBJ1-1	CAWSVVATPTEAFF	TGTGCCTGGAGTGTAGTGGCAACTCCAACTGAAGCTTTCTTT
NA	NA	TRBV6-5	TRBJ1-1	CASSSGRSVGITEAFF	TGTGCCAGCAGTTCCGGCCGGAGCGTGGGTATCACTGAAGCTTTCTTT